What follows describes a single T cell receptor (beta chain). The antigen this receptor binds is unknown. There are no base qualities to consult, and no much larger clone falls within one base. Library generation was performed with the immunoSEQ multiplex PCR assay. TCRdb provides this immuneACCESS table in a form limited to in-frame rearrangements. Some clones are lacking; in checked studies, under half of them reflect an unresolved V gene, and why the rest are absent is not known. The sample table holds over 85,000 clones, of which around 74% were seen once. The leading ten clones occupy about 3% of the sample. The study evaluated CTLA-4 blockade (ipilimumab) given together with focal radiation therapy in patients who had chemo-refractory metastatic non-small-cell lung cancer. The CDR3 runs 14 amino acids, cysteine and phenylalanine included. Only the CDR3 DNA is retained, 42 bases long and in frame from the first base. The germline V gene provides CDR1 MNHNS and CDR2 SASEGT. Trimmed from V: 3 bases; trimmed from J: 4 bases; junction bases lacking a gene match: 4.

The data stem from a study of radiotherapy plus CTLA-4 blockade in lung cancer (dated by TCRdb to the late 2010s). For the wider study: Objective responses occurred in roughly 19% of enrolled patients, and about 33% achieved disease control. Overall study results and their limits: After treatment with radiotherapy and ipilimumab, TCR clones that came from tumors expanded in the peripheral blood. The strongest predictors of response were reported to be early dynamic shifts in blood T cell clones along with a rise in serum interferon-beta following radiation.

The chain joins TRBV6-1 to TRBJ1-2; TRBD1 matches 8 bases in the middle. This TCR came from a human donor with non-small cell lung cancer who had a partial response to radiotherapy plus ipilimumab. Some clones in this sample may be carry-over from other donors' samples. This specimen consisted of peripheral blood, obtained from a patient treated with radiotherapy plus ipilimumab. Read as DNA, the sequence is TGTGCCAGCAGTGACCGGGACAGGATCTATGGCTACACCTTC. Its translation is CASSDRDRIYGYTF.